What follows is one TCR beta chain and its context. This sample was taken from a study of cytomegalovirus exposure and HLA in healthy donors. 60 Vbeta and 13 Jbeta primers were used in PCR. The data were produced by immunoSEQ multiplex PCR, yet TCRdb's version contains in-frame clones alone and is incomplete. Among around 140,000 clones listed, just under 85% were seen once. Source material: PBMCs. The sequence derives from a young man in good health and CMV-seropositive.

The CDR3 protein is CASSQVLSLSSYEQYF. The CDR3 bases are TGTGCCAGCAGCCAAGTCCTGAGCCTATCCTCCTACGAGCAGTACTTC. This sequence joins TRBV4-2 and TRBJ2-5, with D hard to call. The end of the DNA aligns better with TRBJ2-7, so the J call may be wrong. The CDR3 is made up of 16 amino acids. Germline lookup yields CDR1 LGHNA and CDR2 YNFKEQ.